This T cell receptor (beta chain) stems from a study of shared clonotypes between healthy human individuals. Trimming took off 4 bases at V and 4 bases at J, with 17 bases between the two ends. Germline V gives CDR1 SGHRS, CDR2 YFSETQ. The CDR3 totals 16 residues. Method: immunoSEQ multiplex PCR; TCRdb's copy keeps in-frame clones and lacks some. The sample yields millions of clones, 85% to 95% seen once. Terminally differentiated effector memory CD45RA+ cells were excluded from the naive CD8 cells, which were CD45RO-negative and positively selected for CCR7. V and J are TRBV5-1 and TRBJ2-2, with D possibly TRBD2 on 5 matching bases. The TCR originated in a man younger than 35 in good health. Some clones in this sample may be carry-over from other donors' samples. What was sequenced was naive CD8+ T cells from PBMCs. CDR3 sequence reads: CASSPGSGFGTGELFF. The CDR3, as DNA: TGCGCCAGCAGCCCCGGCTCGGGGTTTGGCACCGGGGAGCTGTTTTTT.